The T cell receptor beta chain under discussion was sequenced for a study of metastatic and nonmetastatic thyroid tumors. As for the study in general: Peripheral blood and tumor or nodule samples from malignant and benign thyroid patients were compared. Study-wide findings and caveats: Benign nodules reportedly had significantly lower TCR beta diversity than malignant thyroid tumors in blood and tumor.

The length of the CDR3 is 13 residues. V was cut by 5 bases and J by 5 bases, with 12 bases left in between. Germline CDR1 is SGHTA and CDR2 is FQGNSA. In the authors' workflow: Researchers built a distant-metastasis classifier for papillary thyroid cancer that drew on CDR3 differences across clinicopathological groups. Using MiXCR, TCRdb re-called clones from the PCR reads. None of the V and J calls come from the authors' own analysis; TCRdb made them. This repertoire shows roughly 40,000 clones, over 15% found once; its top ten account for roughly 13%. No treatment had been given to any patient before thyroid surgery. This clone was recorded many times. Its antigen is not known. This specimen includes other DNA sequences encoding the same CDR3.

The sequence was obtained from a female donor with papillary thyroid cancer or a benign thyroid nodule (not recorded which). Some clones in this sample may be carry-over from other donors' samples. The chain has TRBV7-2 and TRBJ2-5, with D perhaps given as TRBD1 or TRBD2 (5 bases each). The sample comprised tumor tissue. The CDR3 DNA sequence: TGTGCCAGCAGCCAGGGACCTCGGGAGACCCAGTACTTC. This gives the protein CASSQGPRETQYF.